In its sample, the clone carrying this T cell receptor (beta chain) was seen many times. What it recognizes is unknown. This sample was included in a study of spatial heterogeneity in lung cancer. Every TCR cDNA molecule bore a unique molecular identifier. In TCRdb, the 5' RACE reads were re-called with MiXCR into one record per CDR3 protein. The data show some 10,000 distinct CDR3 sequences, around 9.4% seen once. Documented time point: sample taken at primary tumor resection. Whole RNA obtained from tumor, nontumor lung or frozen PBMC underwent sequencing without sorting. The CDR3 spans 17 residues. V was shortened by 0 bases and J by 10 bases, with 19 bases between the two germline ends. Germline lookup yields CDR1 SGHDN and CDR2 FVKESK. Whole-study findings and limits: Relative to follow-up, resection was when ubiquitous expanded tumor TCRs appeared more in blood.

The starting material was PBMCs, obtained at surgery. The receptor comes from a male donor with early-stage non-small cell lung cancer. V usage is TRBV14 and J usage is TRBJ1-6; D is undetermined. CDR3 protein: CASSQDLTAREGSPLHF. CDR3 bases: TGTGCCAGCAGCCAAGATCTAACTGCCCGGGAGGGATCACCCCTCCACTTT.